The next 11 T cell receptor beta chains were all read from a single sample in a study of beta chain features in type 1 diabetes. Their specific antigens are unknown. Sequenced material consisted of expressed TCRB transcripts (all of the isolated RNA was reverse transcribed). Assay used: immunoSEQ multiplex PCR; TCRdb lists only in-frame clones, some missing. The table shows under 850,000 clones, with roughly 12% occurring only once. The study, taken as a whole, reports: TCRB CDR3s from Type 1 diabetes patients were moderately but significantly shorter in all four CD4+ subsets.

The sample was naive CD4+ T cells from blood. The receptor source for this set is a man younger than 35 with type 1 diabetes.

This chain links TRBV5-1 with TRBJ2-7; 7 bases agree with TRBD2. V lost 2 bases and J lost 2; bases outside the gene matches: 1. Germline-derived CDR1 and CDR2 are SGHRS and YFSETQ. This CDR3 contains 13 residues. The CDR3 loop reads CASSFGGTYEQYF. Written as DNA, the CDR3 is TGCGCCAGCAGCTTCGGGGGGACCTACGAGCAGTACTTC.

This clone was counted a single time. The chain links TRBV9 to TRBJ2-3; D is uncertain. This CDR3 region has 13 residues. Per germline, CDR1 SGDLS and CDR2 YYNGEE. Trimming removed 3 bases at V and 8 bases at J, with 13 bases between. CDR3 DNA sequence: TGTGCCAGCAGCGGCTCCCCTCCCGGTACGCAGTATTTT. Protein product: CASSGSPPGTQYF.

This clone was seen only a few times. The chain joins TRBV4-1 to TRBJ1-1, with D unclear. Germline V gene lookup returns CDR1 MGHRA and CDR2 YSYEKL. Trimming removed 2 bases from V and 7 bases from J, with 17 bases in between. The CDR3 totals 15 residues. As DNA, the CDR3 is TGCGCCAGCAGCCAAACCGAAGCTCCCATCGTTGAAGCTTTCTTT. It is translated as CASSQTEAPIVEAFF.

The V call is TRBV19, the J call TRBJ1-2; D is ambiguous. The ends were cut back, 7 bases at V and 0 bases at J, with 6 bases in the middle. Germline V lookup: CDR1 LNHDA, CDR2 SQIVND (reference sequence). CDR3 length: 12 residues. CDR3 residues: CASTPANYGYTF. The CDR3 bases are TGTGCCAGTACGCCAGCTAACTATGGCTACACCTTC.

Only a few counts were recorded for this clone. The rearrangement uses TRBV6-5 and TRBJ1-6, with a weak D call TRBD1 (5 bases). Germline loops: CDR1 MNHEY, CDR2 SVGAGI. Deletions cut 5 bases from V and 17 bases from J, with 22 bases between. This CDR3 region has 14 residues. CDR3 DNA sequence: TGTGCCAGCAGTCGAGACAGCCCTGCTTCAAGTGTCCACTTT. Its protein is CASSRDSPASSVHF.

A few counts support this clone. The V call is TRBV5-1, the J call TRBJ2-7; perhaps TRBD2 as D (6 bases). Per germline, CDR1 SGHRS and CDR2 YFSETQ. The CDR3 length is 15 residues. V gave up 5 bases and J gave up 0 bases, with 15 bases separating them. The CDR3 DNA sequence: TGCGCCAGCAGTGACCGGGACTCAAGCTCCTACGAGCAGTACTTC. Translation gives CASSDRDSSSYEQYF.

This chain uses TRBV30 with TRBJ2-5; 15 nucleotides agree with TRBD2. Germline V gene lookup returns CDR1 GTSNPN and CDR2 SVGIG (reference sequence). V was pared by 2 bases and J by 4 bases, with 11 bases of the junction left unmatched. CDR3 length: 18 amino acids. The CDR3 reads CAWSSDRTSGGALETQYF. CDR3 DNA sequence: TGTGCCTGGAGTTCCGACAGGACTAGCGGGGGGGCCTTAGAGACCCAGTACTTC.

In its sample, this clone was seen a few times. DNA for the CDR3: TGTGCCAGCAGCCAACAAGGCGGAATTAATTCACCCCTCCACTTT. Translating it yields CASSQQGGINSPLHF. V is TRBV14 and J is TRBJ1-6; unclear D gene. The CDR3 consists of 15 residues. Germline CDR1 SGHDN, CDR2 FVKESK. Trimming cost V 2 bases and J 6 bases, with 11 bases left between them.

This clone was counted a few times. The chain couples TRBV29-1 to TRBJ1-1; a possible D gene is TRBD1 (5 bases). The CDR3 is made up of 14 amino acids. The V and J ends lost 6 bases and 2 bases respectively, with 16 bases between them. Germline V gene data show CDR1 as SQVTM and CDR2 as ANQGSEA. For the CDR3, the DNA is TGCAGCGTGATCGGGACGGGGACCAACACTGAAGCTTTCTTT. Translating it yields CSVIGTGTNTEAFF.

This clone turned up a few times. The rearrangement joins TRBV14 to TRBJ2-2; no definite D call. This CDR3 is 13 amino acids long. Germline CDR1 reads SGHDN; CDR2 reads FVKESK. V was pared by 1 base and J by 8 bases, with 8 bases between. The CDR3, as DNA: TGTGCCAGCAGCCAAGTTTTGTCAGGGGAGCTGTTTTTT. Encoded protein: CASSQVLSGELFF.

The gene calls are TRBV6-6 and TRBJ1-1; 9 bases match TRBD1. CDR1 MNHNY and CDR2 SVGAGI come from the germline V gene (reference sequence). This CDR3 contains 14 residues. The J segment lost 1 base and the V segment lost 7 bases, leaving 4 bases of the junction unmatched. In nucleotides, the CDR3 is TGTGCCAGCACCTTGGACAGGGGGAACACTGAAGCTTTCTTT. Translated, it gives CASTLDRGNTEAFF.